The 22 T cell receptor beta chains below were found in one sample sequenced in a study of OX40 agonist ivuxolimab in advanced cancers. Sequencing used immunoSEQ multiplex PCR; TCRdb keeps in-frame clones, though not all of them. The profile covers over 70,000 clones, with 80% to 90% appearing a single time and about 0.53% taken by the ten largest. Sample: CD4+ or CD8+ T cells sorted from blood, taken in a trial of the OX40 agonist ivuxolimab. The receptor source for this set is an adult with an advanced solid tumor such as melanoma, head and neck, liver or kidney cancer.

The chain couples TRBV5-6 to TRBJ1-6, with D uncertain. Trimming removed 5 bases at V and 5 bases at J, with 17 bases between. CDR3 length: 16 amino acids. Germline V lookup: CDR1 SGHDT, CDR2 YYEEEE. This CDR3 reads CASRSGGVQDNSPLHF. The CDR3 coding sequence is TGTGCCAGCAGAAGTGGCGGGGTCCAAGATAATTCACCCCTCCACTTT.

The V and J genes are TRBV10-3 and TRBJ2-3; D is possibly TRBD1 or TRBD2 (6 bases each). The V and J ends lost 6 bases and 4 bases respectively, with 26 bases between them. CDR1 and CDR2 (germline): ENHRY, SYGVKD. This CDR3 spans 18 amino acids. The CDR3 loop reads CAIRARITGASGSDTQYF. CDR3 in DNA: TGTGCCATCAGAGCCCGGATAACGGGGGCCTCTGGTTCAGATACGCAGTATTTT.

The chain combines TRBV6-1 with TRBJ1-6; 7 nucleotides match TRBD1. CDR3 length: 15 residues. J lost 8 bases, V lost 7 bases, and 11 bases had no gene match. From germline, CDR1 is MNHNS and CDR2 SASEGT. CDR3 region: CASTTTGALDSPLHF. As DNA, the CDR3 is TGTGCCAGCACTACCACAGGGGCGCTAGATTCACCCCTCCACTTT.

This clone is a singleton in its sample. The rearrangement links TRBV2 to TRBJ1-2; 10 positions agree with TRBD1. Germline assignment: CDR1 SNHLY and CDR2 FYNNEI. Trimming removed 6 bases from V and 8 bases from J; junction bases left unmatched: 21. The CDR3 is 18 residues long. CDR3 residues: CASRPGTGERRRVSGYTF. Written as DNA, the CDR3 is TGTGCCAGCAGGCCTGGGACAGGGGAAAGAAGAAGGGTGAGCGGCTACACCTTC. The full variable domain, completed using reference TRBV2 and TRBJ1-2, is EPEVTQTPSHQVTQMGQEVILRCVPISNHLYFYWYRQILGQKVEFLVSFYNNEISEKSEIFDDQFSVERPDGSNFTLKIRSTKLEDSAMYFCASRPGTGERRRVSGYTFGSGTRLTVV.

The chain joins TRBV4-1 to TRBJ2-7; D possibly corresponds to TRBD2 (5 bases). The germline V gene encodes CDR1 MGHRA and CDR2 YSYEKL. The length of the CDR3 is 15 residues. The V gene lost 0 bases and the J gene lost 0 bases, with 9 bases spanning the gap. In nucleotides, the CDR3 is TGCGCCAGCAGCCAAGAGGGCGGGTACTCCTACGAGCAGTACTTC. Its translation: CASSQEGGYSYEQYF.

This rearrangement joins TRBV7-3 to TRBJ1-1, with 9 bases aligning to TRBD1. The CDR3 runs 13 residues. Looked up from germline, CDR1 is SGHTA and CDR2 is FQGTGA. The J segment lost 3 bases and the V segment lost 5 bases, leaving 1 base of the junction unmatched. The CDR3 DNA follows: TGTGCCAGCAGCCGGACAGGGGACACTGAAGCTTTCTTT. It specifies CASSRTGDTEAFF.

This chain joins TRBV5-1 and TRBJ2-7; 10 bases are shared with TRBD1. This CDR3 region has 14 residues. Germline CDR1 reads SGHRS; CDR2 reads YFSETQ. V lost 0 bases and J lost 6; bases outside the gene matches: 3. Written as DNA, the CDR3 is TGCGCCAGCAGCTTGGTGGACAGGGGGGGCGAGCAGTACTTC. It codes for CASSLVDRGGEQYF.

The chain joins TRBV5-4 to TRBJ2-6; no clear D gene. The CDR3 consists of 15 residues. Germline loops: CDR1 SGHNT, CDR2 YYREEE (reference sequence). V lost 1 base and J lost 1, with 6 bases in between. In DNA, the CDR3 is TGTGCCAGCAGCTTGTCGGTATCTGGGGCCAACGTCCTGACTTTC. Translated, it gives CASSLSVSGANVLTF.

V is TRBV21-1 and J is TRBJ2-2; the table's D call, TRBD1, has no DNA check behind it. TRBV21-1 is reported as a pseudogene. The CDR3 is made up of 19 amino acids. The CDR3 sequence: CASSIGTGIERGMTGELFF. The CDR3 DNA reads TGTGCCAGCAGCATCGGGACAGGGATTGAGAGGGGAATGACCGGGGAGCTGTTTTTT.

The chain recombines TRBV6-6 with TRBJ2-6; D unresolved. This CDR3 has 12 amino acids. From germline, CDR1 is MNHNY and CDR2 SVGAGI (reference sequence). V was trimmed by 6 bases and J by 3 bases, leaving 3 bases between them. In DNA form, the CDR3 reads TGTGCCAGCAGGGGTGGGGCCAACGTCCTGACTTTC. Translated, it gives CASRGGANVLTF.

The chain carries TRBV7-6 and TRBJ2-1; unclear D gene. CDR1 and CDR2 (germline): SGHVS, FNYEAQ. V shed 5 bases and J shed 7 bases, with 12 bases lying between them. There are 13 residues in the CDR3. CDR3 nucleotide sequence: TGTGCCAGCAGCCCGAGGAGTATAAATGAGCAGTTCTTC. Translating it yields CASSPRSINEQFF.

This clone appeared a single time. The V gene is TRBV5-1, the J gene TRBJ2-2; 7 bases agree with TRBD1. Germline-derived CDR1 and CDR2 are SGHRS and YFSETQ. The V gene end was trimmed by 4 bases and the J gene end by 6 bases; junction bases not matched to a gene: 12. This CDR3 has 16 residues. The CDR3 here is CASSQFPTGRSGELFF. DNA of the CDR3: TGCGCCAGCAGCCAGTTCCCGACAGGGCGCTCCGGGGAGCTGTTTTTT.

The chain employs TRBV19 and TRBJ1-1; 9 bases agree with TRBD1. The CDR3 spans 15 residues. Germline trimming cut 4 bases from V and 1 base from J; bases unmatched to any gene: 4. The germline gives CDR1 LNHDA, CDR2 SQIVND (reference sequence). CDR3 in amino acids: CASSKQGAANTEAFF. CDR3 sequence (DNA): TGTGCCAGTAGTAAACAGGGGGCGGCGAACACTGAAGCTTTCTTT.

Here the CDR3 DNA reads TGTGCCAGCAGCCCAGAGGGGGGGCGAATCGGTTCAGAGACCCAGTACTTC. Protein: CASSPEGGRIGSETQYF. J is TRBJ2-5 and V is TRBV7-9, with D perhaps matching TRBD2 (7 bases). The V gene's germline CDR1 is SEHNR and CDR2 FQNEAQ (reference sequence). With 5 bases removed from V and 4 bases from J, the gap between germline ends came to 23 bases. The CDR3 spans 17 residues.

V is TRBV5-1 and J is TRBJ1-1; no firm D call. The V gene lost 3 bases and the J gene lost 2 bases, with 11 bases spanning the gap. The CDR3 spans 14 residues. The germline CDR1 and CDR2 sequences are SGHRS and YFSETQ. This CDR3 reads CASSSPGTNTEAFF. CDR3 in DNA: TGCGCCAGCAGCTCTCCCGGTACAAACACTGAAGCTTTCTTT.

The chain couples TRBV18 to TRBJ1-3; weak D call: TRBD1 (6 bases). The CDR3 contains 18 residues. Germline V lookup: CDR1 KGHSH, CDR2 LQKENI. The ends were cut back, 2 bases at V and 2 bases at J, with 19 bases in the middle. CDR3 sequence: CASSPVEGGTAPGNTIYF. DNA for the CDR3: TGTGCCAGCTCACCAGTGGAGGGGGGGACTGCCCCTGGAAACACCATATATTTT.

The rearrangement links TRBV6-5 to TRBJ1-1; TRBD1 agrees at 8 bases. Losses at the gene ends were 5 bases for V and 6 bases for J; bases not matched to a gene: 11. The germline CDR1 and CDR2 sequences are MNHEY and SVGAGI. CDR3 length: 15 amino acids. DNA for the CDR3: TGTGCCAGCAGTGCCGAAACAGGGGGTAGAGCTGAAGCTTTCTTT. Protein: CASSAETGGRAEAFF.

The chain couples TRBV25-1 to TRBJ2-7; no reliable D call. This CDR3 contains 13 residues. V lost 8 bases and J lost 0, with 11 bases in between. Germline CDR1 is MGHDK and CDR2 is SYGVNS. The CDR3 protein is CASRHPLSYEQYF. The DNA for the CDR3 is TGTGCCAGCCGACACCCCCTCTCCTACGAGCAGTACTTC.

The CDR3 protein is CASSEKSTDTQYF. The CDR3 bases are TGCGCCAGCAGTGAAAAAAGCACAGATACGCAGTATTTT. This sequence joins TRBV10-1 and TRBJ2-3; D unclear. Germline values: CDR1 WNHNN, CDR2 SYGVQD (reference sequence). V lost 3 bases and J lost 0, with 4 bases in between. CDR3 length: 13 amino acids.

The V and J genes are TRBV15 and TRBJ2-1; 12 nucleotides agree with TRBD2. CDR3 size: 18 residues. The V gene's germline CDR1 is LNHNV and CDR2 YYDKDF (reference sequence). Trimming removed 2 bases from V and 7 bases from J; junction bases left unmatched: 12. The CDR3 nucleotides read TGTGCCACCAGCAGACTCGCACCAGGACTAGCGGGGCGGAATGAGCAGTTCTTC. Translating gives CATSRLAPGLAGRNEQFF.

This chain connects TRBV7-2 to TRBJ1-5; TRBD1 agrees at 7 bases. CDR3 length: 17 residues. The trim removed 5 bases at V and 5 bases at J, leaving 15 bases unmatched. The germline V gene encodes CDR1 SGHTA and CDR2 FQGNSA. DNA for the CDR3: TGTGCCAGCAGCCGTGGACCGACAGGGTTAGTAGATCAGCCCCAGCATTTT. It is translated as CASSRGPTGLVDQPQHF.

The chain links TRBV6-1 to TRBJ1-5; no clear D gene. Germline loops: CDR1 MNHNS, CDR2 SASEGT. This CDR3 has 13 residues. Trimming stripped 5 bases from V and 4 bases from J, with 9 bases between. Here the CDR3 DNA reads TGTGCCAGCAGTAAGGAGGGAAATCAGCCCCAGCATTTT. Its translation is CASSKEGNQPQHF.